This entry describes one T cell receptor (beta chain). The CDR3 contains 17 residues. CDR1 and CDR2 (germline): LGHDT, YNNKEL (reference sequence). The V segment lost 5 bases and the J segment 3 bases; nucleotides outside the gene matches: 10. This record belongs to a study of blood T cell repertoires in COVID-19. The assay was immunoSEQ multiplex PCR, and TCRdb's table has in-frame clones only and misses some. Of fewer than 200,000 clones listed, 80% to 95% are singletons. The clonotype originates from a man in his fifties or sixties with acute or convalescent COVID-19. The V and J genes are TRBV3-1 (or the pseudogene TRBV3-2) and TRBJ2-3, with 11 positions matching TRBD2. Sequenced: peripheral blood. CDR3 in DNA: TGTGCCAGCAGCGCCTACGACGCTAGCGGGAGGACAGATACGCAGTATTTT. Amino acid sequence: CASSAYDASGRTDTQYF.